This TCR beta chain was obtained from a study of blood T cells in healthy people across ages. Study-wide points: Long-lived donors had more naive CD4+ cells and higher diversity than aged donors. Per million T cells, TCR beta diversity dropped about linearly as age rose.

Concerning this clonotype: The target antigen is unknown.

Next came a second PCR, run for about 7 to 12 cycles, which used a sample-barcoded 5' primer along with a J-beta primer mix. TCRdb re-analysed the 5' RACE reads in MiXCR, keeping a single row per CDR3 protein. The data hold fewer than 800,000 distinct CDR3 sequences, with roughly 25% observed a single time. V gave up 9 bases and J gave up 10 bases, with 27 bases separating them. Germline V gene data show CDR1 as ENHRY and CDR2 as SYGVKD. The CDR3 loop spans 15 amino acids. These same records also appear under a second study, on T cells of mothers and their children. That work states: Each 15 ul cDNA reaction used 1.5 ug RNA; all RNA was used.

Material: blood. The chain has TRBV10-3 and TRBJ1-2; D may be TRBD1 (5 bases). The clonotype comes from a boy aged 5-17 years in good health. CDR3 in amino acids: CAIRRGSGGIPDYTF. The CDR3 bases are TGTGCCATTAGGAGGGGTTCGGGGGGAATTCCGGACTACACCTTC.